The rows below give T cell receptor beta chains drawn from one sample of a study of T-cell reconstitution after alpha-beta-depleted transplantation in children. TCRdb passed the PCR reads through MiXCR, listing each CDR3 protein once. The sample has 350,000 to 450,000 distinct CDR3 sequences, about an eighth seen once; the top ten hold 3.5% to 4.5%. Material: PBMCs, obtained from the stem cell graft. The receptors here all came from a human donor who donated a stem cell graft to a child with Fanconi anemia. CDR3s include the opening cysteine and the closing phenylalanine or tryptophan. The order of the fields is J gene, clone size, D gene, V gene, CDR3 protein, CDR3 DNA. D genes are given only for firm matches. Clone size, where shown, is once, few, many, or a class for clones that have expanded.

j_gene: TRBJ1-2; abundance: few; d_gene: -; v_gene: TRBV4-1; CDR3aa: CASSQIQANYGYTF; CDR3nt: TGCGCCAGCAGCCAAATACAGGCTAACTATGGCTACACCTTC
j_gene: TRBJ2-5; abundance: many; d_gene: -; v_gene: TRBV20-1; CDR3aa: CSAPGWPTQETQYF; CDR3nt: TGCAGTGCCCCGGGATGGCCCACCCAAGAGACCCAGTACTTC
j_gene: TRBJ2-1; abundance: -; d_gene: -; v_gene: TRBV7-2; CDR3aa: CASTPDSFYNEQFF; CDR3nt: TGTGCCAGCACCCCGGACAGTTTCTACAATGAGCAGTTCTTC
j_gene: TRBJ2-7; abundance: few; d_gene: -; v_gene: TRBV5-1; CDR3aa: CASSPQVTHSYEQYF; CDR3nt: TGCGCCAGCAGCCCGCAGGTTACCCACTCCTACGAGCAGTACTTC
j_gene: TRBJ1-1; abundance: once; d_gene: TRBD1; v_gene: TRBV7-8; CDR3aa: CASSLSGGATEAFF; CDR3nt: TGTGCCAGCAGCTTATCAGGGGGGGCCACTGAAGCTTTCTTT
j_gene: TRBJ1-1; abundance: -; d_gene: -; v_gene: TRBV5-1; CDR3aa: CASSLDTGPTEAFF; CDR3nt: TGCGCCAGCAGCTTGGATACAGGGCCCACTGAAGCTTTCTTT
j_gene: TRBJ1-1; abundance: few; d_gene: -; v_gene: TRBV5-1; CDR3aa: CASYSAGGTEAFF; CDR3nt: TGCGCCAGCTACAGTGCGGGAGGCACTGAAGCTTTCTTT
j_gene: TRBJ1-1; abundance: many; d_gene: -; v_gene: TRBV29-1; CDR3aa: CSVFFGQGNTEAFF; CDR3nt: TGCAGCGTTTTCTTTGGGCAGGGGAACACTGAAGCTTTCTTT
j_gene: TRBJ2-5; abundance: few; d_gene: -; v_gene: TRBV12-3/TRBV12-4; CDR3aa: CASSLGYTLQETQYF; CDR3nt: TGTGCCAGCAGTCTGGGGTATACTCTCCAAGAGACCCAGTACTTC
j_gene: TRBJ2-1; abundance: -; d_gene: -; v_gene: TRBV24-1; CDR3aa: CATSDLGGAGEQFF; CDR3nt: TGTGCCACCAGTGATTTGGGGGGGGCCGGTGAGCAGTTCTTC
j_gene: TRBJ1-1; abundance: many; d_gene: -; v_gene: TRBV7-8; CDR3aa: CASSFLMSEAFF; CDR3nt: TGTGCCAGCAGCTTCCTTATGAGTGAAGCTTTCTTT
j_gene: TRBJ1-1; abundance: few; d_gene: TRBD1; v_gene: TRBV27; CDR3aa: CASSGQQGMGTEAFF; CDR3nt: TGTGCCAGCAGTGGTCAACAGGGGATGGGCACTGAAGCTTTCTTT
j_gene: TRBJ2-1; abundance: many; d_gene: TRBD2; v_gene: TRBV24-1; CDR3aa: CATSDPTSGDNEQFF; CDR3nt: TGTGCCACCAGTGACCCGACTAGCGGAGACAATGAGCAGTTCTTC
j_gene: TRBJ2-1; abundance: many; d_gene: -; v_gene: TRBV29-1; CDR3aa: CSVEDRSGQFF; CDR3nt: TGCAGCGTTGAAGATCGGTCAGGGCAGTTCTTC
j_gene: TRBJ2-5; abundance: few; d_gene: TRBD2; v_gene: TRBV7-9; CDR3aa: CASNQVGGQETQYF; CDR3nt: TGTGCCAGCAACCAAGTGGGGGGGCAAGAGACCCAGTACTTC
j_gene: TRBJ1-3; abundance: -; d_gene: TRBD1; v_gene: TRBV25-1; CDR3aa: CASSRGPRGQGANF; CDR3nt: TGTGCCAGCAGCCGGGGGCCTAGGGGACAGGGGGCGAATTTT
j_gene: TRBJ2-3; abundance: many; d_gene: -; v_gene: TRBV12-3/TRBV12-4; CDR3aa: CASSDAGLTDTQYF; CDR3nt: TGTGCCAGCAGTGATGCGGGGCTCACAGATACGCAGTATTTT
j_gene: TRBJ2-1; abundance: -; d_gene: -; v_gene: TRBV2; CDR3aa: CASSEALGERDEQFF; CDR3nt: TGTGCCAGCAGTGAAGCGCTGGGTGAGCGGGATGAGCAGTTCTTC
j_gene: TRBJ2-5; abundance: -; d_gene: TRBD1; v_gene: TRBV28; CDR3aa: CASSFSGTDQETQYF; CDR3nt: TGTGCCAGCAGTTTCTCCGGGACAGACCAAGAGACCCAGTACTTC
j_gene: TRBJ1-2; abundance: many; d_gene: -; v_gene: TRBV20-1; CDR3aa: CSAREEPSNYGYTF; CDR3nt: TGCAGTGCTAGAGAAGAGCCGTCAAACTATGGCTACACCTTC
j_gene: TRBJ2-1; abundance: few; d_gene: TRBD2; v_gene: TRBV7-8; CDR3aa: CASSPPDREGNEQFF; CDR3nt: TGTGCCAGCAGCCCCCCGGATAGGGAGGGCAATGAGCAGTTCTTC
j_gene: TRBJ2-4; abundance: -; d_gene: -; v_gene: TRBV12-3/TRBV12-4; CDR3aa: CASTPGPFNIQYF; CDR3nt: TGTGCCAGCACCCCGGGGCCTTTTAACATTCAGTACTTC
j_gene: TRBJ2-2; abundance: many; d_gene: -; v_gene: TRBV4-3; CDR3aa: CASSQDGTAEELFF; CDR3nt: TGCGCCAGCAGCCAAGATGGGACCGCCGAGGAGCTGTTTTTT
j_gene: TRBJ2-3; abundance: many; d_gene: -; v_gene: TRBV5-1; CDR3aa: CASTGTSSTDTQYF; CDR3nt: TGCGCCAGCACGGGGACTTCTAGCACAGATACGCAGTATTTT
j_gene: TRBJ2-2; abundance: few; d_gene: -; v_gene: TRBV29-1; CDR3aa: CSAKQRSNTGELFF; CDR3nt: TGCAGCGCCAAACAGAGATCGAACACCGGGGAGCTGTTTTTT
j_gene: TRBJ1-2; abundance: many; d_gene: -; v_gene: TRBV28; CDR3aa: CASRKRQNLTF; CDR3nt: TGTGCCAGCAGGAAGAGACAGAATCTTACCTTC
j_gene: TRBJ1-2; abundance: -; d_gene: -; v_gene: TRBV3-1; CDR3aa: CASSTGRNYGYTF; CDR3nt: TGTGCCAGCAGCACGGGCAGGAACTATGGCTACACCTTC
j_gene: TRBJ1-5; abundance: -; d_gene: -; v_gene: TRBV20-1; CDR3aa: CSARAVSNQPQHF; CDR3nt: TGCAGTGCTAGGGCGGTGAGCAATCAGCCCCAGCATTTT
j_gene: TRBJ1-2; abundance: -; d_gene: TRBD1; v_gene: TRBV20-1; CDR3aa: CSARGFWDRDYGYTF; CDR3nt: TGCAGTGCTAGGGGGTTTTGGGACAGGGACTATGGCTACACCTTC
j_gene: TRBJ2-5; abundance: many; d_gene: TRBD2; v_gene: TRBV5-1; CDR3aa: CASSSNTGGGETQYF; CDR3nt: TGCGCCAGCAGCTCTAACACGGGAGGGGGAGAGACCCAGTACTTC
j_gene: TRBJ1-1; abundance: few; d_gene: -; v_gene: TRBV20-1; CDR3aa: CSARDRDRDTEAFF; CDR3nt: TGCAGTGCTAGAGATCGGGACCGAGACACTGAAGCTTTCTTT
j_gene: TRBJ2-5; abundance: few; d_gene: -; v_gene: TRBV5-1; CDR3aa: CASSLLAVGGAETQYF; CDR3nt: TGCGCCAGCAGCCTGCTGGCGGTCGGGGGTGCGGAGACCCAGTACTTC
j_gene: TRBJ1-5; abundance: -; d_gene: -; v_gene: TRBV7-7; CDR3aa: CASSLEPNQPQHF; CDR3nt: TGTGCCAGCAGCTTAGAGCCAAATCAGCCCCAGCATTTT